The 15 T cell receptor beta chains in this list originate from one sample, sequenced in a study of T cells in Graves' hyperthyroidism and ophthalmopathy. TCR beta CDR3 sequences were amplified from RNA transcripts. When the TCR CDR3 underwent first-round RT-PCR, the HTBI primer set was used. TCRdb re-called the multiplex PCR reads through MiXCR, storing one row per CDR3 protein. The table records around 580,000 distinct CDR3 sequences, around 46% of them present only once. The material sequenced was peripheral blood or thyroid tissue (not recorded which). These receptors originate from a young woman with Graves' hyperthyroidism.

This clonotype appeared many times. CDR3 coding DNA: TGCAGTGCTAGGTTTCCGGGTAGCTATGGCTACACCTTC. It codes for CSARFPGSYGYTF. This sequence joins TRBV20-1 and TRBJ1-2; no clear D gene. CDR1 and CDR2 from the germline V gene are DFQATT and SNEGSKA (reference sequence). V was trimmed by 3 bases and J by 4 bases, leaving 12 bases between them. The CDR3 has 13 residues.

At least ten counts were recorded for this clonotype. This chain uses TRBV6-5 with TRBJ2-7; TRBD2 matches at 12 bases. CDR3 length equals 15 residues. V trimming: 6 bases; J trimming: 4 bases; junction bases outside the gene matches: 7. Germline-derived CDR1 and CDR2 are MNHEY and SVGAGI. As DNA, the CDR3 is TGTGCCAGCAGAGTTCTAGCGGGAGGGCCGTACGAGCAGTACTTC. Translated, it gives CASRVLAGGPYEQYF.

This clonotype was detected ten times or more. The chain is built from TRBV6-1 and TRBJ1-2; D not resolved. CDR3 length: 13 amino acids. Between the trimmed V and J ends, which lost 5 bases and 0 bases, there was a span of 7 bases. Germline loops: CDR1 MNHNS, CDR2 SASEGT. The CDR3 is CASSLNANYGYTF. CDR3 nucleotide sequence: TGTGCCAGCAGTTTAAATGCTAACTATGGCTACACCTTC.

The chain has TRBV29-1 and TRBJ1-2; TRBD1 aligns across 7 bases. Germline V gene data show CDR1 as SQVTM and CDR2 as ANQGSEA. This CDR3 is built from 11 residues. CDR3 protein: CSLGQGVGYTF. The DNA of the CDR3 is TGCAGTTTAGGGCAGGGGGTTGGCTACACCTTC.

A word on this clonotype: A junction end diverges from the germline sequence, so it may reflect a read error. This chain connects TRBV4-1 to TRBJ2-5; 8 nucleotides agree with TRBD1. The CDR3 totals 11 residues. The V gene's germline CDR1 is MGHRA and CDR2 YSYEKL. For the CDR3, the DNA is TGCGCCAGCAGCCTGGACAGGGCCCAGGACTTC. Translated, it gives CASSLDRAQDF.

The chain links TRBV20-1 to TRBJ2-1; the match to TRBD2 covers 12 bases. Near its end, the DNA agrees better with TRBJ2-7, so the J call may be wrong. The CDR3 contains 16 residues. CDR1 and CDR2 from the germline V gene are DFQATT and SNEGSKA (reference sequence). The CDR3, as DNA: TGCAGTGCTAGTTTTCTAGCGGGAGGGACCTACAATGAGCAGTACTTC. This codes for CSASFLAGGTYNEQYF.

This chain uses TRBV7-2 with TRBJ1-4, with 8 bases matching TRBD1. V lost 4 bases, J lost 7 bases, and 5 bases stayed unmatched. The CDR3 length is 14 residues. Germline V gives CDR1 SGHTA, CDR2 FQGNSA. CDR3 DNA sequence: TGTGCCAGCAGCTCAGGACAGGGCGTTGAAAAACTGTTTTTT. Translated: CASSSGQGVEKLFF.

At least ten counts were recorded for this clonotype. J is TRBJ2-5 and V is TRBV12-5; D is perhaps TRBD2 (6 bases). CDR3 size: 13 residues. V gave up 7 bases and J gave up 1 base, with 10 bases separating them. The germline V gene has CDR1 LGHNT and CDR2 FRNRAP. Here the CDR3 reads CASVEEGQETQYF. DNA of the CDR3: TGTGCTAGTGTGGAGGAGGGCCAAGAGACCCAGTACTTC. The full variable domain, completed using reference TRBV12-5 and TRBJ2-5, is DARVTQTPRHKVTEMGQEVTMRCQPILGHNTVFWYRQTMMQGLELLAYFRNRAPLDDSGMPKDRFSAEMPDATLATLKIQPSEPRDSAVYFCASVEEGQETQYFGPGTRLLVL.

The CDR3 DNA is TGTGCCAGCAGCCAAACTAGCGGGAGCGCAGATACGCAGTATTTT. It encodes CASSQTSGSADTQYF. The chain has TRBV7-3 and TRBJ1-5; 11 bases map to TRBD2. With the DNA end fitting TRBJ2-3 better, the J assignment may be wrong. The CDR3 length is 15 residues. The germline CDR1 and CDR2 sequences are SGHTA and FQGTGA.

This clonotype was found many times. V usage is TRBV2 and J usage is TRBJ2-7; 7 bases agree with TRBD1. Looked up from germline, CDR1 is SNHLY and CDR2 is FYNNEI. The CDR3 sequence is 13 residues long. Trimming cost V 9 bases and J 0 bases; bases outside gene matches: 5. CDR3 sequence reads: CARDRESSYEQYF. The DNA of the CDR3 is TGTGCCAGAGACAGGGAAAGCTCCTACGAGCAGTACTTC.

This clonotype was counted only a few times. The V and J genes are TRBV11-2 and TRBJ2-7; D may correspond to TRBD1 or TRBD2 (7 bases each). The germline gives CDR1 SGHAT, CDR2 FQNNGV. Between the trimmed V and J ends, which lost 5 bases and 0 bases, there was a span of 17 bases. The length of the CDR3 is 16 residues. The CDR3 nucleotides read TGTGCCAGCAGCCAGGGGGGGCGGGAGAGCTCCTACGAGCAGTACTTC. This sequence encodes CASSQGGRESSYEQYF.

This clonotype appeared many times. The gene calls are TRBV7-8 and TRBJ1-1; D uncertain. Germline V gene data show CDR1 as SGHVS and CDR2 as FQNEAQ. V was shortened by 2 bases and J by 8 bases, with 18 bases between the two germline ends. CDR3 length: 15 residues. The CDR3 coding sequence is TGTGCCAGCAGCTTATTCGGGCAGACCGTCGCCGAAGCTTTCTTT. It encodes CASSLFGQTVAEAFF.

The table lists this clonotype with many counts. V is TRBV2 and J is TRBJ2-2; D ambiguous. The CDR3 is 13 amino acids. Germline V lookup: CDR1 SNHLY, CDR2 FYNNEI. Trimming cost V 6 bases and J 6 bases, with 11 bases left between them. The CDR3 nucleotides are TGTGCCAGCAGCAAAAGGGATGCCGGGGAGCTGTTTTTT. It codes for CASSKRDAGELFF.

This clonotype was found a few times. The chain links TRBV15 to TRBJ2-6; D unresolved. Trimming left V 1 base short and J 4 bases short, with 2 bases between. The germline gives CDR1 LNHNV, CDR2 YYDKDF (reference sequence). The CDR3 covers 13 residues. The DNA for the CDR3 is TGTGCCACCAGCAGAGGAGGGGCCAACGTCCTGACTTTC. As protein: CATSRGGANVLTF.

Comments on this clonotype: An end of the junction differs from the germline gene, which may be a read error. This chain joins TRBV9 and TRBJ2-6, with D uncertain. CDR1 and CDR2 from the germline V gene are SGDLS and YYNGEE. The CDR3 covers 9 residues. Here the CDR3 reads CASSVEMAF. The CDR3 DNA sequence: TGTGCCAGCAGCGTAGAAATGGCTTTC.